These 7 T cell receptor beta chains were sequenced from one sample in a study of CD8 T cells in ankylosing spondylitis. Study-wide findings and caveats: Fewer than ten highly homologous variants made up a TCR beta motif, and this motif appeared characteristic of ankylosing spondylitis blood.

TCRdb re-called the 5' RACE reads through MiXCR, storing one row per CDR3 protein. The sample has fewer than 550,000 distinct CDR3 sequences, about 5.7% seen once; the top ten hold around 3.4%. No cognate antigen is known for these TCRs. Sequencing input: blood, either unsorted or a sorted T cell fraction (not recorded which). The source is a male donor with ankylosing spondylitis.

There are many counts of this clonotype. The rearrangement joins TRBV10-3 to TRBJ2-7; D possibly corresponds to TRBD1 (6 bases). The CDR3 is 15 residues long. The germline V gene encodes CDR1 ENHRY and CDR2 SYGVKD. V shed 6 bases and J shed 2 bases, with 17 bases lying between them. The CDR3 region is CAISRTAGATYEQYF. The CDR3 DNA reads TGTGCCATCAGCAGGACAGCCGGGGCAACCTACGAGCAGTACTTC.

This clonotype occurred many times. The genes are TRBV25-1 and TRBJ2-5, with TRBD1 identical over 7 bases. This CDR3 has 15 residues. The V gene end was trimmed by 1 base and the J gene end by 5 bases; junction bases not matched to a gene: 7. From germline, CDR1 is MGHDK and CDR2 SYGVNS. This CDR3 reads CASSEWRQGSETQYF. The CDR3 DNA reads TGTGCCAGCAGTGAATGGAGACAGGGTTCGGAGACCCAGTACTTC.

A few counts support this clonotype. The rearrangement uses TRBV11-2 and TRBJ2-7, with D possibly being TRBD1 (5 bases). The CDR3 runs to 16 residues. V lost 2 bases and J 5 bases, leaving 19 bases between the germline ends. Germline CDR1 SGHAT, CDR2 FQNNGV. The CDR3, as DNA: TGTGCCAGCAGCTTATACGGTCGGCAGGGCAGGGACGAGCAGTACTTC. It codes for CASSLYGRQGRDEQYF.

This clonotype has a count of ten or more. V usage is TRBV7-3 and J usage is TRBJ2-1, with D tentatively TRBD2 (6 bases). Germline V gene sequence: CDR1 SGHTA, CDR2 FQGTGA. The CDR3 contains 14 residues. V was trimmed by 2 bases and J by 6 bases, leaving 11 bases between them. CDR3 loop: CASSLRTSTNEQFF. The DNA for the CDR3 is TGTGCCAGCAGCTTACGTACTAGCACCAATGAGCAGTTCTTC.

At least ten counts were recorded for this clonotype. CDR3 loop: CAAARGDTINEQFF. The CDR3 DNA is TGTGCCGCTGCCCGGGGGGATACAATCAATGAGCAGTTCTTC. V gene TRBV24-1 combines with J gene TRBJ2-1, with 7 nucleotides matching TRBD2. The CDR3 is made up of 14 amino acids. The V segment lost 12 bases and the J segment 6 bases; nucleotides outside the gene matches: 13. The germline V gene encodes CDR1 KGHDR and CDR2 SFDVKD.

This clonotype has at least ten counts. The CDR3 sequence is CASSYIRDSEAFF. The CDR3 DNA reads as TGCGCCAGCAGCTATATCCGGGACAGCGAAGCTTTCTTT. V and J are TRBV5-1 and TRBJ1-1; 7 nucleotides line up with TRBD1. V was clipped by 3 bases and J by 8 bases; unmatched bases: 7. The CDR3 has 13 amino acids. In germline, CDR1 is SGHRS, CDR2 YFSETQ. Filled out from reference TRBV5-1 and TRBJ1-1, the complete variable domain reads KAGVTQTPRYLIKTRGQQVTLSCSPISGHRSVSWYQQTPGQGLQFLFEYFSETQRNKGNFPGRFSGRQFSNSRSEMNVSTLELGDSALYLCASSYIRDSEAFFGQGTRLTVV.

This clonotype has ten or more counts. The genes are TRBV7-9 and TRBJ1-2; the D gene is possibly TRBD1 (5 bases). The germline CDR1 and CDR2 sequences are SEHNR and FQNEAQ (reference sequence). The CDR3 consists of 12 residues. Between the trimmed V and J ends, which lost 5 bases and 10 bases, there was a span of 14 bases. CDR3 bases: TGTGCCAGCAGCGGGGGGGGTTTTGACTACACCTTC. Translation gives CASSGGGFDYTF.